This record concerns one T cell receptor delta chain sequence. This likely reflects a read error, since a far larger clone is one base away. The source of the sample is a study of gamma-delta chains in newborns, infants, children. The overall study: Microbial exposure reportedly drives polyclonal innate γδ T cell expansion after birth.

CDR1 is GEAIGNYY and CDR2 is EKD in the germline V gene. With 1 base removed from V and 2 bases from J, the gap between germline ends came to 20 bases. This CDR3 contains 20 residues. TCRdb redid the clone calls on the reads with CATT. Counted here are about 4,000 delta-chain clones, approximately 15% occurring once; the ten biggest clones make up 8.5%. The specimen sequenced was blood. This TCR was recovered from a child who was a newborn, infant or young child, either healthy, febrile or measles-vaccinated (not recorded which). J is TRDJ3 and V is TRDV2; no clear D gene. CDR3 in DNA: TGTGCCTGTGACACGTACTATGGATGGGAGAGCCCCTGGGACACCCGACAGATGTTTTTC. Encoded protein: CACDTYYGWESPWDTRQMFF.